This T cell receptor (beta chain) was sequenced in a study of blood T cell repertoires in COVID-19. Sequenced by immunoSEQ multiplex PCR; TCRdb stores in-frame clones only, minus some. Here the sample spans some 58,000 clones, about 86% being singletons. This CDR3 is built from 18 residues. Looked up from germline, CDR1 is KGHDR and CDR2 is SFDVKD. V shed 1 base and J shed 4 bases, with 19 bases lying between them. J is TRBJ2-1 and V is TRBV24-1; a weak D match, TRBD2 (6 bases). This clonotype was obtained from a man in his forties with acute or convalescent COVID-19. Sequenced material: peripheral blood. CDR3 sequence: CATSDFGGVGAGYNEQFF. CDR3 sequence (DNA): TGTGCCACCAGTGATTTCGGCGGGGTTGGCGCGGGATACAATGAGCAGTTCTTC.